The rows below give T cell receptor beta chains drawn from one sample of a study of graft-versus-host responses after intestinal transplantation. Profiled with immunoSEQ multiplex PCR; TCRdb holds only in-frame clones, not every one. Of roughly 120,000 clones in the sample, roughly 95% are singletons; the top ten hold approximately 0.49%. Antigens of these TCRs are unknown. This specimen consisted of unstimulated CD8+ T cells sorted from spleen or lymph node cells, obtained before intestinal transplant. The receptors come from a human donor who received an intestinal transplant. Both conserved end residues are part of each CDR3. A D gene is named only where the DNA matches it firmly. Some rows have no size entry. The others give once, few or many, or a class for an expanded clone.

d_call j_call v_call clone_size cdr3_nt cdr3_aa
TRBD2 TRBJ2-1 TRBV27 once TGTGCCAGCAGCCCTCTCCCCGGGACTAGCGGTTACAATGAGCAGTTCTTC CASSPLPGTSGYNEQFF
TRBD1 TRBJ2-7 TRBV27 . TGTGCCAGCAGTTTATCAGGGACAGACTACGAGCAGTACTTC CASSLSGTDYEQYF
. TRBJ2-2 TRBV5-1 . TGCGCCAGCAGTTATCGACGGGCCAACACCGGGGAGCTGTTTTTT CASSYRRANTGELFF
. TRBJ2-5 TRBV9 . TGTGCCAGCAGCGTAGGCAGCGGCAAAGAGACCCAGTACTTC CASSVGSGKETQYF
TRBD2 TRBJ2-1 TRBV19 few TGTGCCAGTAGTATCTCTAGCGGGGCCTACAATGAGCAGTTCTTC CASSISSGAYNEQFF
. TRBJ2-5 TRBV4-1 . TGCGCCGGGGCTTTCCGGGAAGGGGTCGAGGAGACCCAGTACTTC CAGAFREGVEETQYF
. TRBJ1-4 TRBV4-1 . TGCGCCAGCAGCCAAGACGGACAATTTTCTAATGAAAAACTGTTTTTT CASSQDGQFSNEKLFF
. TRBJ2-3 TRBV14 . TGTGCCAGCAGCCAAGGACACTTTAGCACAGATACGCAGTATTTT CASSQGHFSTDTQYF
. TRBJ2-2 TRBV2 . TGTGCCAGCAGTGAAGTGGTAGGGACCACCGGGGAGCTGTTTTTT CASSEVVGTTGELFF
. TRBJ2-2 TRBV7-3 . TGTGCCAGCAGCTACAACACCGGGGAGCTGTTTTTT CASSYNTGELFF
. TRBJ2-1 TRBV13 . TGTGCCAGCAGCGGGAGCCCCTACAATGAGCAGTTCTTC CASSGSPYNEQFF
. TRBJ1-5 TRBV15 . TGTGCCACCAGCAGAGACGGAAATAGCAATCAGCCCCAGCATTTT CATSRDGNSNQPQHF
TRBD1 TRBJ1-2 TRBV28 . TGTGCCAGCAAACCCCGGGCCCATGGACAGGGTCTCTATGGCTACACCTTC CASKPRAHGQGLYGYTF
. TRBJ2-6 TRBV27 . TGTGCCAGCAGTTTATTTCCCGGGCAGGGAAATGGGGCCAACGTCCTGACTTTC CASSLFPGQGNGANVLTF
. TRBJ1-3 TRBV15 . TGTGCCACCATCGATACTGGAAACACCATATATTTT CATIDTGNTIYF
. TRBJ2-1 TRBV6-5 . TGTGCCAGCAGTTACTCCTCAGGGACGAACTACAATGAGCAGTTCTTC CASSYSSGTNYNEQFF
TRBD1 TRBJ2-7 TRBV27 once TGTGCCAGCAGTTTGTCCGGGACAGCTCACGAGCAGTACTTC CASSLSGTAHEQYF
TRBD2 TRBJ2-1 TRBV7-6 . TGTGCCAGCAGCGCCTTAGCGGGAGTAGGTAATGAGCAGTTCTTC CASSALAGVGNEQFF